A selection of T cell receptor beta chains follows, all from one sample in a study of Graves' ophthalmopathy and Graves' hyperthyroidism. One entry per CDR3 protein, called by TCRdb with MiXCR from the multiplex PCR reads. The sample contains 350,000 to 400,000 distinct CDR3 sequences, about 18% of which appear only once. Sequenced sample: peripheral blood. The receptor set was obtained from a woman between 18 and 30 years old with Graves' ophthalmopathy. Each CDR3 is given with its conserved first and last residue. A D gene is named only where the DNA matches it firmly. Rows may omit the clone size; those that give it use once, few, many or a size class.

v_gene	d_gene	len	abundance	j_gene	CDR3aa	CDR3nt
TRBV6-1	TRBD2	15	NA	TRBJ2-5	CASTPLAGGQETQYF	TGTGCCAGCACCCCTCTAGCGGGAGGGCAAGAGACCCAGTACTTC
TRBV11-2	TRBD2	16	many	TRBJ2-7	CASSYYLAVQRGEQYF	TGTGCCAGCAGCTATTATCTAGCGGTTCAAAGGGGAGAGCAGTACTTC
TRBV6-2/TRBV6-3	NA	18	NA	TRBJ1-2	CASSGDRHEWQINYGYTF	TGTGCCAGCAGCGGCGACCGTCATGAGTGGCAGATTAACTATGGCTACACCTTC
TRBV7-9	NA	12	NA	TRBJ2-7	CASTQDFYEQYF	TGTGCCAGCACCCAAGACTTCTACGAGCAGTACTTC
TRBV5-1	TRBD1	14	NA	TRBJ1-3	CASSPGQGGDTIYF	TGCGCCAGCAGCCCGGGACAGGGTGGAGACACCATATATTTT
TRBV12-5	NA	14	many	TRBJ2-5	CASGVQGYEETQYF	TGTGCTAGTGGTGTACAGGGATATGAAGAGACCCAGTACTTC
TRBV29-1	NA	13	NA	TRBJ1-1	CSVTGHLNTEAFF	TGCAGCGTCACGGGACACCTGAACACTGAAGCTTTCTTT
TRBV28	NA	14	many	TRBJ1-3	CASTPGGERNTIYF	TGTGCCAGCACCCCCGGGGGGGAGAGAAACACCATATATTTT
TRBV12-5	NA	14	NA	TRBJ2-7	CASGFGGIYYEQYF	TGTGCTAGTGGTTTTGGGGGAATCTACTACGAGCAGTACTTC
TRBV18	NA	13	NA	TRBJ2-7	CASSPAGFGEQYF	TGTGCCAGCTCACCTGCAGGGTTCGGCGAGCAGTACTTC
TRBV5-1	NA	15	many	TRBJ2-3	CASSFRDTKADTQYF	TGCGCCAGCAGCTTCCGGGACACGAAGGCAGATACGCAGTATTTT
TRBV6-5	NA	15	many	TRBJ2-7	CASRIDRSFSYEQYF	TGTGCCAGCAGAATCGACAGATCCTTCTCCTACGAGCAGTACTTC
TRBV7-2	NA	13	many	TRBJ2-2	CASSLVASGELFF	TGTGCCAGCAGCTTAGTCGCTAGCGGGGAGCTGTTTTTT
TRBV30	TRBD2	11	many	TRBJ2-5	CACSGEETQYF	TGTGCCTGTAGCGGGGAAGAGACCCAGTACTTC
TRBV6-2/TRBV6-3	NA	16	many	TRBJ1-5	CASSYSGGPAFQPQHF	TGTGCCAGCAGTTATTCGGGGGGGCCCGCGTTTCAGCCCCAGCATTTT
TRBV27	TRBD2	14	many	TRBJ2-7	CASSFSGGAYEQYF	TGTGCCAGCAGTTTTAGCGGGGGGGCCTACGAGCAGTACTTC
TRBV28	TRBD2	13	many	TRBJ2-5	CASSFSGGKTQYF	TGTGCCAGCAGTTTTTCGGGGGGGAAGACCCAGTACTTC
TRBV11-2	TRBD2	15	many	TRBJ2-3	CASSIRTSMRDTQYF	TGTGCCAGCAGCATCCGGACTAGCATGAGGGATACGCAGTATTTT
TRBV6-2/TRBV6-3	NA	15	many	TRBJ2-7	CATSSQRGSSYEQYF	TGTGCCACATCCAGCCAGAGGGGGTCCTCCTACGAGCAGTACTTC
TRBV7-2	TRBD1	14	many	TRBJ2-7	CASSSWGQGYEQYF	TGTGCCAGCAGCTCCTGGGGACAGGGTTACGAGCAGTACTTC